This T cell receptor (beta chain) was captured by sequencing in a study of lymphopenia after photon versus proton radiotherapy. Study findings and constraints: Better survival with proton therapy was suggested as possible, not demonstrated.

Here immunoSEQ multiplex PCR was the method, and the copy in TCRdb shows in-frame clones only, minus some. The sample shows just over 25,000 clones, 85% of them seen only once. As regards this clone: Its antigen is as yet unknown.

Germline loops: CDR1 SNHLY, CDR2 FYNNEI. There are 15 residues in the CDR3. The junction had 6 bases not matched to a gene; V was cut back by 4 bases and J by 7 bases. This specimen consisted of peripheral blood, obtained from a patient treated with photon-based radiotherapy. J is TRBJ1-5 and V is TRBV2, with TRBD1 matching 11 bases. This TCR was recovered from a man aged 25-45 years with gastric cancer. For the CDR3, the DNA is TGTGCCAGCAGTGTCGGACAGGGGGCTGGACAGCCCCAGCATTTT. This translates into CASSVGQGAGQPQHF.